This TCR beta chain was sequenced during a study of T cell responses to AZD1222 COVID-19 vaccine. Findings and caveats of the study: Clonal diversity was possibly underestimated; the donors were predominantly white British and more often female. There were vaccine-associated CD4 TCRs across spike, dominant at 160-218 and 743-854.

Concerning this clone: Antigen specificity is unknown.

This CDR3 comprises 12 residues. Germline CDR1 and CDR2: MNHEY and SVGAGI. The ends lost 8 bases at V and 8 bases at J; junction bases unmatched: 5. Some clones are missing from TCRdb's copy, which holds only in-frame ones; the method was immunoSEQ multiplex PCR. The sample lists approximately 67,000 clones, roughly 85% occurring once. V gene TRBV6-5 combines with J gene TRBJ1-4; TRBD1 aligns across 7 bases. The source was peripheral blood, collected 28 days after the second AZD1222 dose. The clonotype was recovered from an adult who received the AZD1222 COVID-19 vaccine. In nucleotides, the CDR3 is TGTGCCAGCGGGGGGACAGCCGAAAAACTGTTTTTT. The encoded protein is CASGGTAEKLFF.